The 18 T cell receptor beta chains listed next were all sequenced from one sample in a study of T cells in tuberculosis. Cells were sorted from thawed PBMC rested overnight and stained with GMM-loaded CD1B tetramer, viability dye and anti-CD3. CD1B tetramers were loaded with Rhodococcus equi-derived C32 glucose monomycolate. Libraries were prepared by immunoSEQ multiplex PCR; TCRdb keeps only in-frame clonotypes and omits some of them. The sample has 54,000 or so clones, about 86% seen once. Sequences were obtained from CD1b-GMM tetramer-negative cells sorted from PBMCs. These receptors all come from an adult woman with latent tuberculosis.

The CDR3 DNA reads TGTGCCAGCAGCCCCGGGCGGGCACAGGGGGTAGTCACAGATACGCAGTATTTT. Translating gives CASSPGRAQGVVTDTQYF. The gene calls are TRBV5-4 and TRBJ2-3; 8 bases are shared with TRBD1. Trimming took 4 bases from V and 2 from J; bases not matched to a gene: 15. CDR1 and CDR2 from the germline V gene are SGHNT and YYREEE (reference sequence). The CDR3 is made up of 18 amino acids.

The chain combines TRBV4-2 with TRBJ2-1, with 13 bases lining up with TRBD2. V shed 4 bases and J 7 bases; nucleotides not matched to a gene: 4. Germline values: CDR1 LGHNA, CDR2 YNFKEQ. The CDR3 loop spans 15 amino acids. CDR3 in amino acids: CASSLGTSGVNEQFF. The CDR3 DNA is TGTGCCAGCAGCCTGGGGACTAGCGGGGTAAATGAGCAGTTCTTC.

CDR3: CASSSSGRTSTDTQYF. CDR3 bases: TGCGCCAGCAGCTCTAGCGGGAGAACTAGCACAGATACGCAGTATTTT. The chain is built from TRBV5-1 and TRBJ2-3, with 10 bases lining up with TRBD2. The CDR3 extends over 16 amino acids. Germline CDR1 SGHRS, CDR2 YFSETQ. J lost 0 bases, V lost 3 bases, and 4 bases had no gene match.

V and J are TRBV2 and TRBJ1-1, with D tentatively TRBD1 (6 bases). The V end was cut by 6 bases, the J end by 3 bases, with 14 bases between. CDR3 size: 14 residues. Germline V gene lookup returns CDR1 SNHLY and CDR2 FYNNEI. In nucleotides, the CDR3 is TGTGCCAGCAGCGACCCACAGGGTCACACTGAAGCTTTCTTT. As protein: CASSDPQGHTEAFF.

The chain combines TRBV28 with TRBJ2-7, with D unresolved. V was trimmed by 3 bases and J by 0 bases, leaving 9 bases between them. The length of the CDR3 is 14 residues. Germline V gene lookup returns CDR1 MDHEN and CDR2 SYDVKM. The CDR3 sequence: CASSFMSPSYEQYF. CDR3 sequence (DNA): TGTGCCAGCAGTTTTATGAGCCCCTCCTACGAGCAGTACTTC.

In its sample, this clone was seen a few times. J is TRBJ2-7 and V is TRBV5-1; TRBD2 matches at 7 bases. The germline gives CDR1 SGHRS, CDR2 YFSETQ. The CDR3 is 16 residues long. V trimming: 3 bases; J trimming: 3 bases; junction bases outside the gene matches: 12. The CDR3 loop reads CASSYLPGGEGYEQYF. CDR3 DNA: TGCGCCAGCAGCTACCTACCGGGCGGGGAGGGCTACGAGCAGTACTTC.

V is TRBV5-1 and J is TRBJ1-3, with D perhaps matching TRBD1 (5 bases). CDR1 is SGHRS and CDR2 is YFSETQ in the germline V gene. The CDR3 has 14 amino acids. The V end was cut by 1 base, the J end by 2 bases, with 7 bases between. Here the CDR3 reads CASSLSGTGNTIYF. The CDR3 bases are TGCGCCAGCAGCTTGTCAGGGACTGGAAACACCATATATTTT.

This clone was picked up a small number of times. The chain recombines TRBV10-2 with TRBJ2-2; the D gene is possibly TRBD1 (6 bases). Germline V gene data show CDR1 as WSHSY and CDR2 as SAAADI. CDR3 length equals 13 residues. The V end was cut by 7 bases, the J end by 5 bases, with 11 bases between. DNA of the CDR3: TGCGCCAGCAAGCCCGGGACAACCGGGGAGCTGTTTTTT. Translated, it gives CASKPGTTGELFF.

The genes are TRBV29-1 and TRBJ1-2, with TRBD1 matching over 7 bases. After removal of 6 bases from V and 6 bases from J, the junction contained 4 bases not matched to a gene. CDR1 and CDR2 from the germline V gene are SQVTM and ANQGSEA. The length of the CDR3 is 11 residues. The CDR3: CSVQGLDGYTF. As DNA, the CDR3 is TGCAGCGTACAGGGGCTGGATGGCTACACCTTC.

The CDR3 here is CASSFDRGRNLGDEQYF. DNA for the CDR3: TGTGCCAGCAGCTTCGACAGGGGGCGAAATTTAGGGGACGAGCAGTACTTC. The chain is built from TRBV5-4 and TRBJ2-7, with 10 bases identical to TRBD1. V dropped 2 bases and J dropped 5; count of bases not matched to a gene: 13. There are 17 residues in the CDR3. Germline lookup yields CDR1 SGHNT and CDR2 YYREEE (reference sequence). The complete variable domain, with remaining parts taken from reference TRBV5-4 and TRBJ2-7, reads ETGVTQSPTHLIKTRGQQVTLRCSSQSGHNTVSWYQQALGQGPQFIFQYYREEENGRGNFPPRFSGLQFPNYSSELNVNALELDDSALYLCASSFDRGRNLGDEQYFGPGTRLTVT.

The chain is built from TRBV4-2 and TRBJ2-1; 10 bases align to TRBD2. The CDR3 has 19 residues. The germline V gene encodes CDR1 LGHNA and CDR2 YNFKEQ. Trimming took 1 base from V and 3 from J; bases not matched to a gene: 12. CDR3 sequence (DNA): TGTGCCAGCAGCCAAGGAGGGGGTATAGCGGGAGGTCGCTACAATGAGCAGTTCTTC. Amino acids: CASSQGGGIAGGRYNEQFF.

The chain links TRBV19 to TRBJ2-1, with TRBD1 matching over 9 bases. Trimming cost V 3 bases and J 4 bases; bases outside gene matches: 7. In germline, CDR1 is LNHDA, CDR2 SQIVND (reference sequence). The CDR3 totals 16 residues. The CDR3: CASSISDRGPYNEQFF. The CDR3 DNA is TGTGCCAGTAGTATCTCGGACAGGGGCCCTTACAATGAGCAGTTCTTC.

The chain joins TRBV19 to TRBJ1-4, with a possible D match to TRBD1 (5 bases). Trimming took 7 bases from V and 8 from J, leaving 23 bases between them. CDR3 length equals 16 residues. The germline gives CDR1 LNHDA, CDR2 SQIVND (reference sequence). The chain's CDR3 is CASKGLVGLVNEKLFF. Written as DNA, the CDR3 is TGTGCCAGTAAGGGACTGGTGGGCCTCGTGAACGAAAAACTGTTTTTT.

This rearrangement joins TRBV2 to TRBJ1-1; D unresolved. This CDR3 has 12 amino acids. The germline CDR1 and CDR2 sequences are SNHLY and FYNNEI. Trimming shortened V by 7 bases and J by 8 bases, and 14 bases separated the two germline ends. CDR3 amino acids: CASTYRGGEAFF. DNA for the CDR3: TGTGCCAGCACCTACCGGGGAGGAGAAGCTTTCTTT.

V is TRBV19 and J is TRBJ2-3, with 8 nucleotides matching TRBD1. CDR1 and CDR2 from the germline V gene are LNHDA and SQIVND (reference sequence). The CDR3 is 15 residues long. Trimming cost V 5 bases and J 1 base; bases outside gene matches: 5. This CDR3 reads CASSSPGGGTDTQYF. The CDR3 DNA is TGTGCCAGTAGTTCTCCAGGGGGCGGCACAGATACGCAGTATTTT. The full variable domain, with the rest looked up from reference TRBV19 and TRBJ2-3, is DGGITQSPKYLFRKEGQNVTLSCEQNLNHDAMYWYRQDPGQGLRLIYYSQIVNDFQKGDIAEGYSVSREKKESFPLTVTSAQKNPTAFYLCASSSPGGGTDTQYFGPGTRLTVL.

This clone has only one observation. This sequence joins TRBV2 and TRBJ2-2, with 7 bases identical to TRBD1. The V gene end was trimmed by 0 bases and the J gene end by 5 bases; junction bases not matched to a gene: 9. The CDR3 totals 17 residues. The germline CDR1 and CDR2 sequences are SNHLY and FYNNEI. The CDR3 DNA is TGTGCCAGCAGTGAAGCGCAGCGAGACAGGGATACCGGGGAGCTGTTTTTT. The encoded protein is CASSEAQRDRDTGELFF.

V is TRBV2 and J is TRBJ2-7; unclear D gene. The length of the CDR3 is 13 residues. Per the germline V gene, CDR1 is SNHLY and CDR2 is FYNNEI. V was shortened by 4 bases and J by 0 bases, with 7 bases between the two germline ends. Here the CDR3 reads CASSGAGSYEQYF. The DNA of the CDR3 is TGTGCCAGCAGTGGGGCAGGCTCCTACGAGCAGTACTTC. The full variable domain, with the rest looked up from reference TRBV2 and TRBJ2-7, is EPEVTQTPSHQVTQMGQEVILRCVPISNHLYFYWYRQILGQKVEFLVSFYNNEISEKSEIFDDQFSVERPDGSNFTLKIRSTKLEDSAMYFCASSGAGSYEQYFGPGTRLTVT.

The V call is TRBV2, the J call TRBJ1-6, with 7 positions matching TRBD1. The CDR3 length is 13 residues. The germline CDR1 and CDR2 sequences are SNHLY and FYNNEI. The ends lost 6 bases at V and 7 bases at J; junction bases unmatched: 3. CDR3 amino acids: CASRDRPNSPLHF. The CDR3 DNA reads as TGTGCCAGCAGGGACAGGCCGAATTCACCCCTCCACTTT.